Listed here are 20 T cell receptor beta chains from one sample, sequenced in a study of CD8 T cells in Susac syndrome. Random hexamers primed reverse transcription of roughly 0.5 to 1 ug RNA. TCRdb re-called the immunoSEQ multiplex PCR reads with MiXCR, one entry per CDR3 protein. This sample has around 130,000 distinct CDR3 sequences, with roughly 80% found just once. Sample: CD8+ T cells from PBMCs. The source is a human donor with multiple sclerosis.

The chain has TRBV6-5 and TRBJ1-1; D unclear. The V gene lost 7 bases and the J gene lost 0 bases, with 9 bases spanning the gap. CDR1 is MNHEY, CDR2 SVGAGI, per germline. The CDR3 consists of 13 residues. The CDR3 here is CASNSEMNTEAFF. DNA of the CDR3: TGTGCCAGCAATTCGGAGATGAACACTGAAGCTTTCTTT.

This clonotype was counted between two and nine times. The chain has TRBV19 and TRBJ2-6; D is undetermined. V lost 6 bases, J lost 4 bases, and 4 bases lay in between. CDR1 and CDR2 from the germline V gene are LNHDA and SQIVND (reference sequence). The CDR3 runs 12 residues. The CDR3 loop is CASSTGANVLTF. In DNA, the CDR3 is TGTGCCAGTAGCACAGGGGCCAACGTCCTGACTTTC.

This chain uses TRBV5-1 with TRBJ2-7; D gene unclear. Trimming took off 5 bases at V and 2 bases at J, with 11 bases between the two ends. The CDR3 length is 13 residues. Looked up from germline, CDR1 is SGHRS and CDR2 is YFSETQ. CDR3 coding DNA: TGCGCCAGCAGTCCTGATCGAGCCTACGAGCAGTACTTC. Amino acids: CASSPDRAYEQYF.

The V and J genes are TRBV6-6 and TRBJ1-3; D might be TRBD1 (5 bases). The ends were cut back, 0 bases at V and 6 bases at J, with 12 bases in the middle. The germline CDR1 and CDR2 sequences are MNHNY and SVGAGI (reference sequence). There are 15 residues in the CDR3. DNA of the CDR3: TGTGCCAGCAGTTACTCGACCGGGGCTGAAAACACCATATATTTT. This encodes CASSYSTGAENTIYF.

The CDR3 spells CASRDGQSHEQYF. For the CDR3, the DNA is TGTGCCAGCAGGGATGGACAGTCCCACGAGCAGTACTTC. The rearrangement links TRBV12-3 or TRBV12-4 to TRBJ2-7; D is perhaps TRBD1 (6 bases). The CDR3 totals 13 residues. Trimming stripped 6 bases from V and 5 bases from J, with 14 bases between.

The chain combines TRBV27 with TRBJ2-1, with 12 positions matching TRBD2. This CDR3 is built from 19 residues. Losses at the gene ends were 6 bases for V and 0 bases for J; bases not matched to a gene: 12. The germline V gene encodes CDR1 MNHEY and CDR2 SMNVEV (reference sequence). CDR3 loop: CASRLAWTSGTSSYNEQFF. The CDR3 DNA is TGTGCCAGCAGGCTCGCCTGGACTAGCGGGACCAGCTCCTACAATGAGCAGTTCTTC.

CDR3 nucleotides: TGCAGCGTTTTAAGGGAGAATGAAAAACTGTTTTTT. Encoded protein: CSVLRENEKLFF. V gene TRBV29-1 combines with J gene TRBJ1-4; D is unresolved. In germline, CDR1 is SQVTM, CDR2 ANQGSEA. The CDR3 covers 12 residues. Trimming pared 5 bases from V and 5 bases from J, leaving 9 bases between.

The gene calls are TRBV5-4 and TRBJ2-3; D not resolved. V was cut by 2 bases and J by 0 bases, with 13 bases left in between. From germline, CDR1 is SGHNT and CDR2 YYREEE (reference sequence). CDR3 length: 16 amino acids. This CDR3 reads CASSFREKASTDTQYF. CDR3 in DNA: TGTGCCAGCAGCTTTCGAGAAAAGGCCAGCACAGATACGCAGTATTTT.

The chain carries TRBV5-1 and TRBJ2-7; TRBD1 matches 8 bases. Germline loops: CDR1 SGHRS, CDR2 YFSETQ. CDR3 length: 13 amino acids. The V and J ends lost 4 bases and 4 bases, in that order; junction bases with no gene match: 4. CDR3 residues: CASSQDREYEQYF. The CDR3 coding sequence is TGCGCCAGCAGCCAGGACAGGGAATACGAGCAGTACTTC.

Here the CDR3 DNA reads TGTGCCAGCAGTGATGATAGCGGGGGGCCGTATTCCTACGAGCAGTACTTC. Translated, it gives CASSDDSGGPYSYEQYF. This chain links TRBV2 with TRBJ2-7; 10 bases fit TRBD2. CDR1 and CDR2 (germline): SNHLY, FYNNEI. The CDR3 is 17 residues long. The V segment lost 3 bases and the J segment 1 base; nucleotides outside the gene matches: 9.

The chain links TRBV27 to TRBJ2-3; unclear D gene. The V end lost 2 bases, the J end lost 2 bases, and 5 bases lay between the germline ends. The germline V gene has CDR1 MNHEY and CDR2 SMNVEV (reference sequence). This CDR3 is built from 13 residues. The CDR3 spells CASSLVFTDTQYF. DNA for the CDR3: TGTGCCAGCAGTTTAGTCTTCACAGATACGCAGTATTTT.

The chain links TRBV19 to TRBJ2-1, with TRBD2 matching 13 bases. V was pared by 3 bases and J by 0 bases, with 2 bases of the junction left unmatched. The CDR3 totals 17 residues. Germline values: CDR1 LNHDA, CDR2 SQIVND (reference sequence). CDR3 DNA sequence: TGTGCCAGTAGTATGACTAGCGGGGGGATCTCCTACAATGAGCAGTTCTTC. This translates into CASSMTSGGISYNEQFF.

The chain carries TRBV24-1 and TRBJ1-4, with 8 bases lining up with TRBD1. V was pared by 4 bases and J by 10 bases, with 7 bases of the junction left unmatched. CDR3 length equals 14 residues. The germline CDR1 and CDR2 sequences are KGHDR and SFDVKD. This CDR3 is CATSDTGQEGKLFF. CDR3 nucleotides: TGTGCCACCAGTGACACGGGACAGGAGGGAAAACTGTTTTTT.

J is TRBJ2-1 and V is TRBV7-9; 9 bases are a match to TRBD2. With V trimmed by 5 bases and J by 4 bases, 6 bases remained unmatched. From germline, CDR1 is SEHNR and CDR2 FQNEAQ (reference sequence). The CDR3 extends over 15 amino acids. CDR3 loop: CASSLGTSYYNEQFF. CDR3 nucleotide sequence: TGTGCCAGCAGCCTCGGGACTAGCTATTACAATGAGCAGTTCTTC.

This CDR3 reads CATSRAGALVYGYTF. In DNA form, the CDR3 reads TGTGCCACCAGCAGAGCAGGGGCCCTTGTCTATGGCTACACCTTC. The chain is built from TRBV15 and TRBJ1-2, with TRBD1 as a possible D gene (6 bases). V lost 1 base to trimming and J lost 4 bases, with 13 bases between them. Per germline, CDR1 LNHNV and CDR2 YYDKDF (reference sequence). This CDR3 has 15 residues.

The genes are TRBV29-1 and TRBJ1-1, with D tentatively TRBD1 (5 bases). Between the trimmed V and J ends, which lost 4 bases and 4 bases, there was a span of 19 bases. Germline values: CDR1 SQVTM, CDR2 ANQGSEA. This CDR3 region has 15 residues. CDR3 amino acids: CSVGGGPVRGTEAFF. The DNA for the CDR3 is TGCAGCGTTGGGGGCGGGCCAGTGAGGGGCACTGAAGCTTTCTTT.

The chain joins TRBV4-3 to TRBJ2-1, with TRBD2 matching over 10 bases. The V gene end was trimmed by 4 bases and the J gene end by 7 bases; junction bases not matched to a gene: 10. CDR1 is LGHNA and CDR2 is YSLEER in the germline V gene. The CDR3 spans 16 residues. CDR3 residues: CASSLDLAGDGNEQFF. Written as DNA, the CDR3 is TGCGCCAGCAGCCTCGACCTAGCGGGAGATGGGAATGAGCAGTTCTTC.

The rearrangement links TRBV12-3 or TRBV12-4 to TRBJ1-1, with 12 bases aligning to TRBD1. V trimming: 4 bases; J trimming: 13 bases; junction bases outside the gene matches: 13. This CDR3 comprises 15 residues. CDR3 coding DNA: TGTGCCAGCAGTTCTAGGGACAGGGGGCATGGAGGAGTTTTCTTT. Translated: CASSSRDRGHGGVFF.

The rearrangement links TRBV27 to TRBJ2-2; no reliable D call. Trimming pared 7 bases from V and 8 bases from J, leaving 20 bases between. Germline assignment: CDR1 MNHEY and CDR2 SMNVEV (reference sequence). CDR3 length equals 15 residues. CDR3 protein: CASNKGPNYKGELFF. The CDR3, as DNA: TGTGCCAGCAACAAAGGGCCGAACTACAAGGGGGAGCTGTTTTTT.

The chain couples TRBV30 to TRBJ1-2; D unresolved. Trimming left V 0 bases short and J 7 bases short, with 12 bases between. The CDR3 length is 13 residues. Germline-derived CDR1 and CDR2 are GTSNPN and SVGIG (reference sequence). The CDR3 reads CAWSVTQRGGYTF. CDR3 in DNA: TGTGCCTGGAGTGTAACCCAAAGAGGTGGCTACACCTTC.